This T cell receptor beta chain was retrieved from a study of radiation and T cells in renal cell carcinoma. As to this clone: Its antigen is still unknown.

General study points: In blood, top tumor clones expanded by 2 weeks, shrinking by 4.

Time point in this sample: blood 4 weeks post-SBRT, at nephrectomy. The treatment here: 15 Gy SBRT to primary tumor, nephrectomy 4 weeks later. Nephrectomy followed 15 Gy stereotactic body radiation by 4 weeks. Serial blood draws occurred at baseline and 2 and 4 weeks post-SBRT. The patient's renal cell carcinoma had clear cell pathology. V lost 2 bases, J lost 0 bases, and 3 bases stayed unmatched. This CDR3 contains 15 residues. Germline CDR1 reads SGHNT; CDR2 reads YYREEE (reference sequence). The table came from immunoSEQ multiplex PCR; TCRdb's copy has only in-frame clones and leaves some out. The repertoire holds 130,000 to 150,000 clones, with about 88% as singletons.

This sequence was found in a woman in her fifties or sixties with renal cell carcinoma. The chain joins TRBV5-4 to TRBJ2-3; 7 nucleotides match TRBD1. This specimen consisted of blood, obtained from a patient whose treatment included radiotherapy and nephrectomy. The CDR3 DNA reads TGTGCCAGCAGCTTCCGGGACAGAAGCACAGATACGCAGTATTTT. Translated, it gives CASSFRDRSTDTQYF.